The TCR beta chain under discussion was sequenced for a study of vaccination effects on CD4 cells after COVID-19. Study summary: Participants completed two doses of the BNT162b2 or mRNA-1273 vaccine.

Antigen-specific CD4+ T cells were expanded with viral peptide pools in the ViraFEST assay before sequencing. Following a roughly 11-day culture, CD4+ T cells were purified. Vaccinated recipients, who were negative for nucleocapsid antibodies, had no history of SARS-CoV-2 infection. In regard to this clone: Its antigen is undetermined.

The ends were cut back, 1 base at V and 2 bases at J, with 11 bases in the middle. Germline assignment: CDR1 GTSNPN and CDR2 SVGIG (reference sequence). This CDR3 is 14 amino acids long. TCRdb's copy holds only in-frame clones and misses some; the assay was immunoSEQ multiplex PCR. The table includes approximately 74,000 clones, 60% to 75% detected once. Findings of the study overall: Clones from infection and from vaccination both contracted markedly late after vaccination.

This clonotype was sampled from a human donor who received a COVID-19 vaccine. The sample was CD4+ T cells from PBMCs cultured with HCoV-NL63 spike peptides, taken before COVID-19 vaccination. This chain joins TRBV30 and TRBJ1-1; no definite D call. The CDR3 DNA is TGTGCCTGGAGTGCCGATCTAGAAAACACTGAAGCTTTCTTT. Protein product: CAWSADLENTEAFF.